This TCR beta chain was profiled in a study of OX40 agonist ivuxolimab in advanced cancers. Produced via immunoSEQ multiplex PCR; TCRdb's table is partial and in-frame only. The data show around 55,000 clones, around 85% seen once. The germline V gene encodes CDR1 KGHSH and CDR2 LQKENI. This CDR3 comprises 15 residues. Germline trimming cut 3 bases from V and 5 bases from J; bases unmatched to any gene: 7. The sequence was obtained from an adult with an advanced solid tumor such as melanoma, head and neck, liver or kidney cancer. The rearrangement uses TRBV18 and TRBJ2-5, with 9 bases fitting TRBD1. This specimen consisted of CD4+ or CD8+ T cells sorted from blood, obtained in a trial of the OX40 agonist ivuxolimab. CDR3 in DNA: TGTGCCAGCTCACCCGGACAGGGGATAAGGGAGACCCAGTACTTC. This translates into CASSPGQGIRETQYF.